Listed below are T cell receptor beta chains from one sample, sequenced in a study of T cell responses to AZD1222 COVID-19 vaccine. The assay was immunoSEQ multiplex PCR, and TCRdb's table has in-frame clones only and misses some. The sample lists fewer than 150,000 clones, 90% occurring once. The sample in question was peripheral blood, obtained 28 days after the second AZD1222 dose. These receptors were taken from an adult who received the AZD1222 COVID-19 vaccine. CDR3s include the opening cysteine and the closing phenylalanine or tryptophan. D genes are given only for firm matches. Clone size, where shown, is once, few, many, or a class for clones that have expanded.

CASSLGTRGIGATGELFF	TGCGCCAGCAGCCTAGGGACTCGTGGGATCGGGGCCACCGGGGAGCTGTTTTTT	.	TRBJ2-2	TRBV5-1	.	18
CATSSDRERSYEQYF	TGTGCCACCAGCAGCGACAGGGAACGTTCCTACGAGCAGTACTTC	TRBD1	TRBJ2-7	TRBV15	.	15
CASSQGPGASDTQYF	TGTGCCAGCAGCCAAGGACCGGGTGCCAGTGATACCCAGTACTTC	.	TRBJ2-5	TRBV14	.	15
CAWRLPGQGSSFGANVLTF	TGTGCCTGGAGGCTACCGGGACAGGGATCAAGTTTTGGGGCCAACGTCCTGACTTTC	TRBD1	TRBJ2-6	TRBV30	.	19
CASSRGGGTEAFF	TGTGCCAGCAGCAGGGGGGGAGGCACTGAAGCTTTCTTT	TRBD1	TRBJ1-1	TRBV6-6	.	13
CASSVQGWNTEAFF	TGCGCCAGCAGCGTGCAGGGATGGAACACTGAAGCTTTCTTT	.	TRBJ1-1	TRBV5-1	.	14
CASSKDQGIYGYTF	TGTGCCAGTAGTAAAGACCAGGGGATTTATGGCTACACCTTC	.	TRBJ1-2	TRBV19	.	14
CAISIAGGEETQYF	TGTGCCATTTCAATAGCGGGGGGCGAGGAGACCCAGTACTTC	TRBD2	TRBJ2-5	TRBV15	.	14
CASSQVSWGGAAGTGELFF	TGTGCCAGCAGCCAAGTCAGTTGGGGCGGGGCCGCAGGCACCGGGGAGCTGTTTTTT	.	TRBJ2-2	TRBV4-2	.	19
CASSLDLVGANYGYTF	TGTGCCAGCAGCTTAGATCTGGTGGGGGCTAACTATGGCTACACCTTC	.	TRBJ1-2	TRBV11-2	.	16
CASSPGVGNQPQHF	TGTGCCAGCAGCCCAGGGGTGGGCAATCAGCCCCAGCATTTT	.	TRBJ1-5	TRBV4-2	many	14
CASSMGQAADTQYF	TGTGCCAGTAGTATGGGACAGGCCGCAGATACGCAGTATTTT	TRBD1	TRBJ2-3	TRBV19	.	14
CASSPTITGTYNQPQHF	TGTGCCAGCAGTCCGACAATTACAGGGACTTACAATCAGCCCCAGCATTTT	.	TRBJ1-5	TRBV27	.	17
CASSARTEETQYF	TGTGCCAGCTCAGCTAGGACAGAGGAGACCCAGTACTTC	.	TRBJ2-5	TRBV18	.	13
CASSWNGRLYGYTF	TGTGCCAGCAGTTGGAACGGACGGCTCTATGGCTACACCTTC	.	TRBJ1-2	TRBV28	once	14
CASRGDRLTSEQYF	TGTGCCAGCAGGGGGGACAGGTTGACATCCGAGCAGTACTTC	TRBD1	TRBJ2-7	TRBV28	.	14
CATEGHHSGNTIYF	TGTGCCACCGAGGGACACCACTCTGGAAACACCATATATTTT	.	TRBJ1-3	TRBV28	.	14
CASSSHVDSPLHF	TGTGCCAGCAGCTCCCATGTAGACTCACCCCTCCACTTT	.	TRBJ1-6	TRBV7-3	once	13
CASSITGNTEAFF	TGTGCCAGTAGTATTACAGGGAACACTGAAGCTTTCTTT	.	TRBJ1-1	TRBV19	.	13
CAEDGGGTEAFF	TGTGCCGAGGATGGGGGGGGCACTGAAGCTTTCTTT	.	TRBJ1-1	TRBV30	.	12
CASSSQGDVTEAFF	TGTGCCAGCAGTTCTCAGGGGGATGTGACTGAAGCTTTCTTT	TRBD1	TRBJ1-1	TRBV28	.	14
CASSSGALKNIQYF	TGTGCCAGCAGTTCGGGGGCCTTAAAAAACATTCAGTACTTC	.	TRBJ2-4	TRBV6-5	.	14